The T cell receptor (beta chain) described here comes from a study of blood T cell repertoires in COVID-19 (dated by TCRdb to 2018 to 2021). Some background on the complete study: Samples from collaborators originated in the United States, Italy and Spain and spanned both the acute and convalescent phases of COVID-19. The prospective study material was composed of cDNA or gDNA derived from T cells, B-cell-depleted T cells, or PBMCs. The dataset comprised deeply sampled blood TCRbeta repertoires from subjects exposed to, actively infected with, or recovered from COVID-19. The repertoires were released in a freely available public database meant as a resource for research on the immune response to SARS-CoV-2. The samples were drawn from two sources: the first 160 participants of the ongoing ImmuneRACE study, and 1,254 subjects contributed by 6 global collaborators. Sample metadata almost always included a de-identified subject ID, COVID-19 status, age in years and sex. Where available, HLA class I and class II types were taken from metadata supplied by the sample provider and were not determined by assay-based typing.

What the authors observed across the whole study: The amount of clinical and demographic metadata varied by source and participant and was provided uncurated.

To note about this clone: What this receptor recognizes is not known. No base quality values were provided; no much bigger clone lies one nucleotide off.

TCRbeta CDR3 regions were amplified from genomic DNA using the immunoSEQ Assay, a bias-controlled multiplex PCR. As for the authors' bioinformatics: The number of nucleated cells in each sample was estimated from the amplification of reference gene primers within the assay. To quantify the absolute abundance of each unique TCRbeta CDR3 rearrangement, sequence reads were collapsed and filtered. Productive Simpson clonality was computed per sample as the square root of Simpson's diversity index over productive rearrangements. The table was pulled from immuneACCESS by TCRdb, which kept in-frame rearrangements only. Such tables lose some clones; where checked, under half of the loss comes from unresolved V genes, and the rest has no known cause. Clone size and V and J calls were adopted from that table, with D and trimming inferred from the DNA. The sample records a few hundred thousand clones, less than 90% of which are singletons. The top ten clonotypes cover roughly 4.5% of the sample.

In the prospective study, participants were roughly 18 to 100 years old, resided in about two dozen geographic areas of the United States, and were enrolled through a virtual design. To assign participants to cohorts, the prospective study relied on clinical history that participants themselves reported in a screening survey and a study questionnaire. Exposed participants had been in contact with someone with a PCR-confirmed or clinician-diagnosed COVID-19 case within 2 weeks of study entry. In the prospective study, whole blood, serum and a nasopharyngeal or oropharyngeal swab were collected from each participant by mobile phlebotomists. Additional blood draws and questionnaires over an approximately two-month period could optionally be provided by prospective study participants. Before DNA extraction, blood samples from the prospective study were shipped at room temperature or frozen. At the junction V is shortened by 0 bases and J by 8 bases, with 10 bases in between. CDR1 is given as SNHLY and CDR2 as FYNNEI, both from the germline V gene. Measured from the cysteine to the phenylalanine, the CDR3 is 14 residues long. Of all the DNA, just the CDR3 is kept, 42 bases in frame from base 1.

The material sequenced was PBMCs or T cells enriched from blood (not recorded which). The TCR was taken from a woman aged 30 to 39 who had been exposed to COVID-19. The chain links TRBV2 with TRBJ1-4, with TRBD1 as a weak D call on 6 bases. The bases are TGTGCCAGCAGTGAAGCGCTTCAGGGGGAAAAACTGTTTTTT. It specifies CASSEALQGEKLFF.